This paragraph reports one TCR beta chain. This sample stems from a study of blood T cell repertoires in COVID-19. Study context: Acute and convalescent COVID-19 specimens originated in the United States, Italy and Spain. T cells, B-cell-depleted T cells, or PBMCs supplied cDNA or gDNA.

This CDR3 is 12 amino acids long. The V end lost 3 bases, the J end lost 7 bases, and 10 bases lay between the germline ends. The germline gives CDR1 KGHSH, CDR2 LQKENI. Original processing notes: Estimation of nucleated cell counts relied on the amplification of reference gene primers. Assay: immunoSEQ multiplex PCR; the TCRdb copy retains only in-frame clones and omits some. The DNA was the basis for D and trimming; V, J and clone size are from that table. This sample has 55,000 to 60,000 clones, with about 70% found just once. This sequence joins TRBV18 and TRBJ2-7; D perhaps matches TRBD2 (6 bases). This receptor was identified in a man aged 45-60 years with active or convalescent COVID-19. Sequencing input: peripheral blood. CDR3 loop: CASSPLGGEQYF. As DNA, the CDR3 is TGTGCCAGCTCACCGCTAGGAGGGGAGCAGTACTTC.